The clone carrying this T cell receptor (beta chain) was observed a few times. The sample belongs to a study of human T cells and chemical hapten exposure. V shed 1 base, J shed 3 bases, and the junction held 10 bases outside the gene matches. This CDR3 contains 16 residues. The germline gives CDR1 GTSNPN, CDR2 SVGIG (reference sequence). Time point indicated: pre-sensitization, week 0. Treatment meaning: therapeutic diphenylcyclopropenone sensitization with weekly scalp DPC. Each CDR3 protein is one row after TCRdb ran MiXCR on the RACE reads. The repertoire includes more than 80,000 distinct CDR3 sequences, approximately 12% of them detected once, and around 1.6% sits in the top ten.

J is TRBJ2-3 and V is TRBV30; 7 positions agree with TRBD2. This TCR derives from a woman in her 50s with alopecia areata. Some clones in this sample may be carry-over from other donors' samples. The sequenced sample was whole blood, obtained in connection with sensitization to the hapten diphenylcyclopropenone (DPC). The CDR3: CAWSGALRERTDTQYF. The CDR3 DNA reads TGTGCCTGGAGTGGGGCTCTGCGGGAGAGGACAGATACGCAGTATTTT.